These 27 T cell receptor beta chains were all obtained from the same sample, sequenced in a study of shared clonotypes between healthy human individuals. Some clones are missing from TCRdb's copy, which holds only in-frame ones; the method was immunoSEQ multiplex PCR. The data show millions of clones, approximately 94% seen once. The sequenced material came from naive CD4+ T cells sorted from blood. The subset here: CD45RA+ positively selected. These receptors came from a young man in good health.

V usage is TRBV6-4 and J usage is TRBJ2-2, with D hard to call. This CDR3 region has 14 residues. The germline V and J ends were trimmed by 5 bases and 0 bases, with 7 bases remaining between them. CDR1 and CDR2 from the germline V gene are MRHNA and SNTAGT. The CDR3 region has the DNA TGTGCCAGCAGTAGTCAGGCGAACACCGGGGAGCTGTTTTTT. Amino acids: CASSSQANTGELFF.

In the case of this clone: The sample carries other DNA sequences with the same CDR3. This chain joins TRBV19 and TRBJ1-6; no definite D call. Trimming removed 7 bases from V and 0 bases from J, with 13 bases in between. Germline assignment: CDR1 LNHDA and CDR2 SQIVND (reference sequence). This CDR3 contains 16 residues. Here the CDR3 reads CASTPGSGSYNSPLHF. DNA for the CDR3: TGTGCCAGTACGCCGGGATCCGGCTCCTATAATTCACCCCTCCACTTT.

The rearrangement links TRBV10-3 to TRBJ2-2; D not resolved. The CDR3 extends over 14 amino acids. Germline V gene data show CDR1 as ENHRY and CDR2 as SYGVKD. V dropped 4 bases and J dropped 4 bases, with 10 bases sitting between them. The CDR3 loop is CAISAISITGELFF. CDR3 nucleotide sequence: TGTGCCATCAGTGCGATCAGTATCACCGGGGAGCTGTTTTTT.

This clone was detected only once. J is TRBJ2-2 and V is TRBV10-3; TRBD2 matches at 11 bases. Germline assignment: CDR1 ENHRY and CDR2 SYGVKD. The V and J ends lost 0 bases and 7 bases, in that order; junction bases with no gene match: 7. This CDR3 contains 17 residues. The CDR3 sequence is CAISESELAGAGGELFF. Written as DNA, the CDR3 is TGTGCCATCAGTGAGTCTGAACTAGCGGGAGCGGGCGGGGAGCTGTTTTTT.

CDR3 in amino acids: CASSQDRGNTEAFF. CDR3 nucleotide sequence: TGCGCCAGCAGTCAGGACAGGGGGAACACTGAAGCTTTCTTT. The V gene is TRBV5-1, the J gene TRBJ1-1; 9 bases line up with TRBD1. The CDR3 has 14 amino acids. In germline, CDR1 is SGHRS, CDR2 YFSETQ. With V trimmed by 5 bases and J by 1 base, 3 bases remained unmatched.

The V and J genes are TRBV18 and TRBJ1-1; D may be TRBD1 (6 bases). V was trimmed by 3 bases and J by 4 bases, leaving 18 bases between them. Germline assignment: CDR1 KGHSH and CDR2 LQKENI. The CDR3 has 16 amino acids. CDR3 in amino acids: CASSPQGGGKSTEAFF. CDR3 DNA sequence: TGTGCCAGCTCACCTCAGGGAGGGGGGAAATCCACTGAAGCTTTCTTT.

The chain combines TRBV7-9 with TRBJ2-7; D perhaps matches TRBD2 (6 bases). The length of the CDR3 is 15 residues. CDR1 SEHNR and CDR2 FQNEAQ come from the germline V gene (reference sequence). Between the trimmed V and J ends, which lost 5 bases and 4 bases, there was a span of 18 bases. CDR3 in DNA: TGTGCCAGCAGCGACCAACGGGGGTTCCCATACGAGCAGTACTTC. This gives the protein CASSDQRGFPYEQYF.

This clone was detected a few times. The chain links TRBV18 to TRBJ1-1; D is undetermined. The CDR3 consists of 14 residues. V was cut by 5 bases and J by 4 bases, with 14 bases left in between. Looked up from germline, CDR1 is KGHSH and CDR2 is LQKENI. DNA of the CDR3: TGTGCCAGCTCAGTGACCGGGGAGGCCACTGAAGCTTTCTTT. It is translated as CASSVTGEATEAFF. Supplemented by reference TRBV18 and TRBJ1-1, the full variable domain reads NAGVMQNPRHLVRRRGQEARLRCSPMKGHSHVYWYRQLPEEGLKFMVYLQKENIIDESGMPKERFSAEFPKEGPSILRIQQVVRGDSAAYFCASSVTGEATEAFFGQGTRLTVV.

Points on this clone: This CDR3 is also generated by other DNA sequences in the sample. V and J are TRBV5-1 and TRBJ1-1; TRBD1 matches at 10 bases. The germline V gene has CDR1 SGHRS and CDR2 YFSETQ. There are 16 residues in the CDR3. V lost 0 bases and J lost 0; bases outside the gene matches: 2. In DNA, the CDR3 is TGCGCCAGCAGCTTGGGGACAGGGGGGCTGAACACTGAAGCTTTCTTT. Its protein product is CASSLGTGGLNTEAFF.

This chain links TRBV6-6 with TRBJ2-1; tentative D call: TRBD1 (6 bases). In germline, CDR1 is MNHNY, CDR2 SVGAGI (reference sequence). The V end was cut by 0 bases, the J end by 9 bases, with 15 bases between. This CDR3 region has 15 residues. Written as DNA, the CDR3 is TGTGCCAGCAGTTACTCAATAGGGGGTGTGGGTGAGCAGTTCTTC. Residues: CASSYSIGGVGEQFF.

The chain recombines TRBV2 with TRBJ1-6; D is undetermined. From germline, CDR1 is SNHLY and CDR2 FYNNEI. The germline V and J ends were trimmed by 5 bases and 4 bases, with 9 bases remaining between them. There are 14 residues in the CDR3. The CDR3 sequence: CASSRTVYNSPLHF. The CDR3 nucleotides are TGTGCCAGCAGTAGGACGGTTTATAATTCACCCCTCCACTTT.

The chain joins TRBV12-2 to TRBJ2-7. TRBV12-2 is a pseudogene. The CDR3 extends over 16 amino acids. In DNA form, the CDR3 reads TGTGCAAGTCGCTTAGAACCGGGCCTCCCCCCAGGCGAGCAGTACTTC. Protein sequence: CASRLEPGLPPGEQYF.

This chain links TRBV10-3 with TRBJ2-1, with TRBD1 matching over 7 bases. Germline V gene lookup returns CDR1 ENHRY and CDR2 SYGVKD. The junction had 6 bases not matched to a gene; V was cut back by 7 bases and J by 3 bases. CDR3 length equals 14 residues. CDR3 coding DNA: TGTGCCATCACCCCCGGGACAGACTACAATGAGCAGTTCTTC. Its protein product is CAITPGTDYNEQFF.

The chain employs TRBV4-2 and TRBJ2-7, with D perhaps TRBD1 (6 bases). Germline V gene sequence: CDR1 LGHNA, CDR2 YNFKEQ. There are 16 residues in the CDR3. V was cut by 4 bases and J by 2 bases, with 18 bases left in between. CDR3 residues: CASSPGQGLTPYEQYF. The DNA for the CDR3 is TGTGCCAGCAGCCCCGGGCAGGGGCTAACCCCCTACGAGCAGTACTTC.

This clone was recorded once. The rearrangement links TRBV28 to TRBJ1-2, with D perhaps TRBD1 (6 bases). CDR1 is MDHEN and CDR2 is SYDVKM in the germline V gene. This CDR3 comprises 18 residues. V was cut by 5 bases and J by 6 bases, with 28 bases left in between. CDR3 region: CASSPLRLRTAENDGYTF. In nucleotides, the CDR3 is TGTGCCAGCAGTCCTTTACGCCTTCGGACAGCCGAGAACGATGGCTACACCTTC.

Written as DNA, the CDR3 is TGTGCCAGCAGGATAGGGGGCACACACGAGCAGTACTTC. This encodes CASRIGGTHEQYF. The chain couples TRBV27 to TRBJ2-7; 7 positions match TRBD1. Germline CDR1 and CDR2: MNHEY and SMNVEV (reference sequence). The V gene end was trimmed by 6 bases and the J gene end by 5 bases; junction bases not matched to a gene: 7. The CDR3 has 13 amino acids.

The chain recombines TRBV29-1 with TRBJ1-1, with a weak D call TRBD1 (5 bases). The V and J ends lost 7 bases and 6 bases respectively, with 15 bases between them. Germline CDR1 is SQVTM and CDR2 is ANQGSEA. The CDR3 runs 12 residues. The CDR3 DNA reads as TGCAGCGCAAGCAGGGCTGGGGCTGAAGCTTTCTTT. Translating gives CSASRAGAEAFF.

The CDR3: CSVGSVQETQYF. The CDR3, as DNA: TGCAGCGTTGGGTCCGTCCAAGAGACCCAGTACTTC. The rearrangement joins TRBV29-1 to TRBJ2-5; D is unclear. CDR3 length: 12 amino acids. V was shortened by 4 bases and J by 1 base, with 7 bases between the two germline ends. Germline V lookup: CDR1 SQVTM, CDR2 ANQGSEA. Together with reference TRBV29-1 and TRBJ2-5, the CDR3 gives the full variable domain: SAVISQKPSRDICQRGTSLTIQCQVDSQVTMMFWYRQQPGQSLTLIATANQGSEATYESGFVIDKFPISRPNLTFSTLTVSNMSPEDSSIYLCSVGSVQETQYFGPGTRLLVL.

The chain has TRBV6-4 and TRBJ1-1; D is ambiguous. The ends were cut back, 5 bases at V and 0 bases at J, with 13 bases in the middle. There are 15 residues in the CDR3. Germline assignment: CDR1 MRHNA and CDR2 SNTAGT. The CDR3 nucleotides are TGTGCCAGCAGTCCCTCATACCCCATGAACACTGAAGCTTTCTTT. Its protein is CASSPSYPMNTEAFF.

In DNA form, the CDR3 reads TGTGCCACCAAGGGCAGCCAAGAGACCCAGTACTTC. It translates to CATKGSQETQYF. The chain joins TRBV10-3 to TRBJ2-5; D is unresolved. V lost 10 bases and J lost 1, with 10 bases in between. Germline assignment: CDR1 ENHRY and CDR2 SYGVKD. The CDR3 runs to 12 residues.

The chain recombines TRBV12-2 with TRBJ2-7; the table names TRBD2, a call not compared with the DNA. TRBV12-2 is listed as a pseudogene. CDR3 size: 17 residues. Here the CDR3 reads CASRSSGLAGVDYEQYF. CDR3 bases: TGTGCAAGTCGCTCGTCGGGACTAGCGGGAGTTGACTACGAGCAGTACTTC.

DNA for the CDR3: TGTGCCAGCAGCGTAACCCTAGCGGGAGGGGACAATGAGCAGTTCTTC. It translates to CASSVTLAGGDNEQFF. This rearrangement joins TRBV9 to TRBJ2-1; 12 nucleotides line up with TRBD2. This CDR3 has 16 residues. Germline trimming cut 1 base from V and 5 bases from J; bases unmatched to any gene: 4. Germline CDR1 and CDR2: SGDLS and YYNGEE. Full variable domain (outside the CDR3, taken from reference TRBV9 and TRBJ2-1): DSGVTQTPKHLITATGQRVTLRCSPRSGDLSVYWYQQSLDQGLQFLIQYYNGEERAKGNILERFSAQQFPDLHSELNLSSLELGDSALYFCASSVTLAGGDNEQFFGPGTRLTVL.

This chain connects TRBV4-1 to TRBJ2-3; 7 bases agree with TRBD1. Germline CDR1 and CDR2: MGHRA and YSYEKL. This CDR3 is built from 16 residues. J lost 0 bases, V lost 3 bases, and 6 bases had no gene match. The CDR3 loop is CASSHNQGVSTDTQYF. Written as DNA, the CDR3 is TGCGCCAGCAGCCACAACCAGGGGGTAAGCACAGATACGCAGTATTTT.

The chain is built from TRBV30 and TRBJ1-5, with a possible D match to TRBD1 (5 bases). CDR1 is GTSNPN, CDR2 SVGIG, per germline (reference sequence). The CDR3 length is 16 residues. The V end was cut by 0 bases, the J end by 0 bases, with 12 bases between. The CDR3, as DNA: TGTGCCTGGAGTGTTCAGGACACTTATAGCAATCAGCCCCAGCATTTT. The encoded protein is CAWSVQDTYSNQPQHF.

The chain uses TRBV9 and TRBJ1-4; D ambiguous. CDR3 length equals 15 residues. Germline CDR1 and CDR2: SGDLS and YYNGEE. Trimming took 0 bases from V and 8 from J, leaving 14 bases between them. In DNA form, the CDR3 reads TGTGCCAGCAGCGTAGGCCGACGGATACGAGAAAAACTGTTTTTT. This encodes CASSVGRRIREKLFF.

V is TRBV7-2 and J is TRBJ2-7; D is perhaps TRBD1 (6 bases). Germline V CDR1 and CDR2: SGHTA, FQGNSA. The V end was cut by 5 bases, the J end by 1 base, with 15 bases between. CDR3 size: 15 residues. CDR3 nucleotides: TGTGCCAGCAGCCCCGGGACACCCATATCCTACGAGCAGTACTTC. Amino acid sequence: CASSPGTPISYEQYF.

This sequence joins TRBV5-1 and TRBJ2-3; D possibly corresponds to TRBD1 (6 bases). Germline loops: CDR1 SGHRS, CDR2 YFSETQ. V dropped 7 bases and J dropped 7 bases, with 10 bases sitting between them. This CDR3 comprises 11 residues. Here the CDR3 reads CASLQGHTQYF. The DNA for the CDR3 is TGCGCCAGCTTACAGGGTCATACGCAGTATTTT. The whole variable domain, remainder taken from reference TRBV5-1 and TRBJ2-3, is KAGVTQTPRYLIKTRGQQVTLSCSPISGHRSVSWYQQTPGQGLQFLFEYFSETQRNKGNFPGRFSGRQFSNSRSEMNVSTLELGDSALYLCASLQGHTQYFGPGTRLTVL.